Following are 14 T cell receptor beta chains from one sample sequenced in a study of blood T cell repertoires in COVID-19. Clones were sequenced by immunoSEQ multiplex PCR, and TCRdb holds only the in-frame ones, with some missing. The sample contains about 82,000 clones, almost 85% of which appear only once. Sequenced material: peripheral blood. The receptors were sampled from a man aged 45-65 years with active or convalescent COVID-19.

This clone was detected only a few times. The chain has TRBV7-7 and TRBJ2-1, with 13 bases matching TRBD2. Trimming took 5 bases from V and 6 from J; bases not matched to a gene: 7. CDR1 SSHAT and CDR2 FNYEAQ come from the germline V gene (reference sequence). The CDR3 runs 16 residues. The CDR3 here is CASSPGLAGVLNEQFF. The CDR3 coding sequence is TGTGCCAGCAGCCCAGGACTAGCGGGGGTACTCAATGAGCAGTTCTTC.

This clone has a handful of counts. This chain joins TRBV28 and TRBJ2-7; a weak D match, TRBD1 (6 bases). The germline V and J ends were trimmed by 5 bases and 2 bases, with 10 bases remaining between them. The CDR3 runs to 13 residues. In germline, CDR1 is MDHEN, CDR2 SYDVKM. The CDR3 sequence is CASSPTGPYEQYF. Written as DNA, the CDR3 is TGTGCCAGCAGTCCTACAGGGCCCTACGAGCAGTACTTC.

The chain links TRBV7-9 to TRBJ2-3, with 8 bases aligning to TRBD1. The germline V gene has CDR1 SEHNR and CDR2 FQNEAQ (reference sequence). CDR3 length: 17 residues. The V segment lost 5 bases and the J segment 2 bases; nucleotides outside the gene matches: 12. In DNA form, the CDR3 reads TGTGCCAGCAGCCTAAAACCGGGACAGGTTAACACAGATACGCAGTATTTT. It codes for CASSLKPGQVNTDTQYF.

The chain joins TRBV6-2 or TRBV6-3 to TRBJ2-3; 9 bases match TRBD1. CDR3 length: 14 amino acids. Germline assignment: CDR1 MNHEY and CDR2 SVGEGT. J gave up 3 bases and V 8 bases, and 6 bases lay outside the gene matches. The CDR3 region has the DNA TGTGCCAGCGGCCCGACAGGGGGTACAGATACGCAGTATTTT. Its protein is CASGPTGGTDTQYF.

The rearrangement joins TRBV10-3 to TRBJ1-6; 7 bases align to TRBD1. The germline V gene encodes CDR1 ENHRY and CDR2 SYGVKD. CDR3 length equals 13 residues. V gave up 11 bases and J gave up 9 bases; unmatched junction bases: 10. The CDR3 nucleotides are TGTGCCGCGAGGCAGGGGGAAAGTTCACCCCTCCACTTT. Translation gives CAARQGESSPLHF.

This chain joins TRBV5-4 and TRBJ2-4; the match to TRBD1 covers 9 bases. CDR1 and CDR2 (germline): SGHNT, YYREEE (reference sequence). The CDR3 totals 13 residues. Trimming at V came to 5 bases and at J to 6 bases, leaving 3 bases not matched to a gene. CDR3 nucleotide sequence: TGTGCCAGCAGGGCGGGACAGGGAAACATTCAGTACTTC. Translated: CASRAGQGNIQYF.

This clone was counted between two and nine times. V usage is TRBV19 and J usage is TRBJ1-5; 10 positions agree with TRBD1. The germline V gene encodes CDR1 LNHDA and CDR2 SQIVND (reference sequence). Losses at the gene ends were 5 bases for V and 2 bases for J; bases not matched to a gene: 6. CDR3 length: 16 amino acids. CDR3 in amino acids: CASSVTGTGGNQPQHF. As DNA, the CDR3 is TGTGCCAGTAGTGTTACCGGGACAGGGGGCAATCAGCCCCAGCATTTT.

This clone showed up just a few times. The CDR3 protein is CASSGASVAGNTIYF. The CDR3 coding sequence is TGTGCCAGCAGTGGGGCCTCGGTGGCTGGAAACACCATATATTTT. The chain joins TRBV28 to TRBJ1-3; maybe TRBD1 (5 bases). The germline V and J ends were trimmed by 5 bases and 2 bases, with 13 bases remaining between them. Germline V gene data show CDR1 as MDHEN and CDR2 as SYDVKM. This CDR3 spans 15 amino acids.

Only a few counts were recorded for this clone. The V gene is TRBV29-1, the J gene TRBJ2-7, with 7 bases identical to TRBD1. Germline V gives CDR1 SQVTM, CDR2 ANQGSEA. Unmatched junction bases numbered 9, after V lost 4 bases and J lost 6 bases. The CDR3 totals 13 residues. Here the CDR3 DNA reads TGCAGCGTTGTTGAACAGGGGAGCTCCGAGCAGTACTTC. Translation gives CSVVEQGSSEQYF.

The chain combines TRBV7-9 with TRBJ2-7; TRBD2 matches 13 bases. The ends lost 5 bases at V and 2 bases at J; junction bases unmatched: 6. Germline loops: CDR1 SEHNR, CDR2 FQNEAQ (reference sequence). CDR3 length: 16 residues. This CDR3 is CASSPGLAGEPYEQYF. CDR3 DNA: TGTGCCAGCAGCCCCGGACTAGCGGGGGAACCCTACGAGCAGTACTTC. The whole variable domain, filled in from reference TRBV7-9 and TRBJ2-7, reads DTGVSQNPRHKITKRGQNVTFRCDPISEHNRLYWYRQTLGQGPEFLTYFQNEAQLEKSRLLSDRFSAERPKGSFSTLEIQRTEQGDSAMYLCASSPGLAGEPYEQYFGPGTRLTVT.

The chain joins TRBV6-5 to TRBJ1-1; D ambiguous. The length of the CDR3 is 13 residues. Germline V gene data show CDR1 as MNHEY and CDR2 as SVGAGI. With 6 bases removed from V and 0 bases from J, the gap between germline ends came to 8 bases. Here the CDR3 DNA reads TGTGCCAGCAGCGCCGACTTGAACACTGAAGCTTTCTTT. Amino acids: CASSADLNTEAFF.

The chain carries TRBV18 and TRBJ2-2, with D tentatively TRBD2 (6 bases). Per germline, CDR1 KGHSH and CDR2 LQKENI. V was pared by 0 bases and J by 6 bases, with 8 bases between. This CDR3 has 14 residues. CDR3 DNA sequence: TGTGCCAGCTCACCACCGTCGGGAGCCGGGGAGCTGTTTTTT. It specifies CASSPPSGAGELFF.

The V gene is TRBV5-1, the J gene TRBJ1-4, with TRBD1 as a possible D gene (5 bases). The CDR3 is made up of 14 amino acids. Looked up from germline, CDR1 is SGHRS and CDR2 is YFSETQ. V gave up 0 bases and J gave up 3 bases, with 6 bases separating them. The CDR3 DNA reads TGCGCCAGCAGCTTGGCGGGGGCTAATGAAAAACTGTTTTTT. Amino acids: CASSLAGANEKLFF.

This sequence joins TRBV4-1 and TRBJ2-4; 9 bases match TRBD1. From germline, CDR1 is MGHRA and CDR2 YSYEKL. The CDR3 has 18 residues. Trimming removed 2 bases from V and 0 bases from J; junction bases left unmatched: 8. Written as DNA, the CDR3 is TGCGCCAGCAGCCAACCGACAGGGGGTTCTACAGCCAAAAACATTCAGTACTTC. Translating it yields CASSQPTGGSTAKNIQYF.